The 11 T cell receptor beta chains listed next were all sequenced from one sample in a study of CD8+CD57+ T cells in acquired aplastic anemia. TCR beta VDJ combinations and CDR3 sequences were profiled from genomic DNA. From the reads, TCRdb called clonotypes with MiXCR, one entry per CDR3 protein. The repertoire has about 250,000 distinct CDR3 sequences, around 43% of them found once; the top ten carry over 7.5%. In patients chosen for sequencing, flow cytometry had shown CD8+CD57+ cell expansion. The specimen was sorted CD4+, CD8+, or CD8+CD57+ T cells (not recorded which) from PBMCs. These receptors were obtained from a human donor with aplastic anemia.

The V call is TRBV29-1, the J call TRBJ2-1; 12 positions match TRBD1. There are 13 residues in the CDR3. In germline, CDR1 is SQVTM, CDR2 ANQGSEA. V shed 5 bases and J 9 bases; nucleotides not matched to a gene: 5. CDR3 DNA sequence: TGCAGCGTTCAGGGACAGGGGGCCGGTGAGCAGTTCTTC. This translates into CSVQGQGAGEQFF.

This chain links TRBV10-3 with TRBJ2-3; D possibly uses TRBD1 or TRBD2 (5 bases each). Germline lookup yields CDR1 ENHRY and CDR2 SYGVKD. Trimming pared 3 bases from V and 5 bases from J, leaving 18 bases between. The CDR3 sequence is 16 residues long. CDR3 DNA sequence: TGTGCCATCAGTGAAGAGGGACCTCCTTTTAGAGATACGCAGTATTTT. It yields the protein CAISEEGPPFRDTQYF.

This clonotype occurred a few times. The chain employs TRBV2 and TRBJ1-1; 12 positions match TRBD1. CDR3 length equals 15 residues. CDR1 and CDR2 (germline): SNHLY, FYNNEI. V was clipped by 5 bases and J by 6 bases; unmatched bases: 7. Here the CDR3 DNA reads TGTGCCAGCAGTCTCCGGGGACAGGGGGCTTCTGAAGCTTTCTTT. Its protein is CASSLRGQGASEAFF.

CDR3 coding DNA: TGTGCCAGCAGCACGCCCGGCAGGGGGGGAGAGCAGTACTTC. This encodes CASSTPGRGGEQYF. This sequence joins TRBV7-9 and TRBJ2-7, with D tentatively TRBD1 or TRBD2 (7 bases each). This CDR3 is built from 14 residues. Between the trimmed V and J ends, which lost 5 bases and 7 bases, there was a span of 18 bases. The germline V gene encodes CDR1 SEHNR and CDR2 FQNEAQ (reference sequence).

The table lists this clonotype with many counts. This chain links TRBV7-9 with TRBJ2-1; 9 nucleotides match TRBD1. CDR3 length: 16 amino acids. V gave up 5 bases and J gave up 5 bases; unmatched junction bases: 10. Germline values: CDR1 SEHNR, CDR2 FQNEAQ (reference sequence). The CDR3 sequence is CASSGTGTGYNNEQFF. The CDR3 DNA sequence: TGTGCCAGCAGCGGAACCGGGACAGGGTACAACAATGAGCAGTTCTTC.

With regard to this clonotype: This may be a read error, as it is one base from a much larger clone. V is TRBV6-4 and J is TRBJ1-5, with 8 bases lining up with TRBD1. The CDR3 length is 15 residues. Germline V gene sequence: CDR1 MRHNA, CDR2 SNTAGT. V was pared by 8 bases and J by 6 bases, with 12 bases of the junction left unmatched. The CDR3 spells CASGHATGEVQPQHF. DNA for the CDR3: TGTGCCAGCGGTCACGCGACAGGGGAGGTTCAGCCCCAGCATTTT.

A remark on this clonotype: A read error may explain this, as a much larger clone is one base away. The rearrangement joins TRBV7-9 to TRBJ2-1; D gene ambiguous. Germline V lookup: CDR1 SEHNR, CDR2 FQNEAQ (reference sequence). The CDR3 contains 13 residues. The CDR3: CASGLAGFNEQFF. CDR3 bases: TGTGCCAGCGGCTTGGCCGGGTTCAATGAGCAGTTCTTC. The full variable domain, with the rest looked up from reference TRBV7-9 and TRBJ2-1, is DTGVSQNPRHKITKRGQNVTFRCDPISEHNRLYWYRQTLGQGPEFLTYFQNEAQLEKSRLLSDRFSAERPKGSFSTLEIQRTEQGDSAMYLCASGLAGFNEQFFGPGTRLTVL.

The chain is built from TRBV15 and TRBJ1-6, with a tentative D call TRBD1 (6 bases). CDR1 is LNHNV, CDR2 YYDKDF, per germline (reference sequence). V was clipped by 2 bases and J by 7 bases, with 15 bases between them. The CDR3 sequence is 16 residues long. This CDR3 reads CATSRLRGVNNSPLHF. CDR3 in DNA: TGTGCCACCAGCAGACTAAGGGGGGTCAACAATTCACCCCTCCACTTT. Filled out from reference TRBV15 and TRBJ1-6, the complete variable domain reads DAMVIQNPRYQVTQFGKPVTLSCSQTLNHNVMYWYQQKSSQAPKLLFHYYDKDFNNEADTPDNFQSRRPNTSFCFLDIRSPGLGDTAMYLCATSRLRGVNNSPLHFGNGTRLTVT.

This clonotype was counted many times. In DNA, the CDR3 is TGTGCCAGCAGCAACACTGGTGGGACAGGTTCCGGCTACACCTTC. Protein product: CASSNTGGTGSGYTF. V is TRBV28 and J is TRBJ1-2; 8 positions match TRBD1. CDR3 length equals 15 residues. Trimming took 6 bases from V and 8 from J; bases not matched to a gene: 14. The germline gives CDR1 MDHEN, CDR2 SYDVKM.

Concerning this clonotype: The final CDR3 position lacks the conserved phenylalanine or tryptophan, pointing to a likely read error. This chain uses TRBV12-5 with TRBJ2-1; either TRBD1 or TRBD2 may fit D (5 bases each). Per the germline V gene, CDR1 is LGHNT and CDR2 is FRNRAP. The CDR3 totals 15 residues. V dropped 3 bases and J dropped 0 bases, with 9 bases sitting between them. As DNA, the CDR3 is TGTGCTAGTGGTTTCATGAGGGGCTCCTACAATGAGCAGTTCCTC. Protein: CASGFMRGSYNEQFL.

This clonotype has a count of ten or more. The V gene is TRBV20-1, the J gene TRBJ2-5, with TRBD2 matching over 8 bases. After removal of 4 bases from V and 2 bases from J, the junction contained 15 bases not matched to a gene. This CDR3 is built from 17 residues. Germline lookup yields CDR1 DFQATT and CDR2 SNEGSKA (reference sequence). The DNA of the CDR3 is TGCAGTGCTACCGAAATAAAAAGCGGGAGCAAACAAGAGACCCAGTACTTC. It encodes CSATEIKSGSKQETQYF.